One TCR beta chain is described in this entry. The repertoire was sequenced with immunoSEQ multiplex PCR; TCRdb's copy has only in-frame clones and lacks some. In the table there are about 51,000 clones, more than 70% of which are singletons. Time point specified: peripheral blood 6 weeks after treatment start. The data originate from a study of PD-L1 blockade in urothelial cancer. The CDR3 length is 15 residues. V gave up 4 bases and J gave up 2 bases; unmatched junction bases: 5. Germline V gives CDR1 MNHNS, CDR2 SASEGT. This TCR was sampled from a man aged 55 to 70 with urothelial cancer. The sample here was PBMCs, taken around atezolizumab (anti-PD-L1) treatment. The chain recombines TRBV6-1 with TRBJ2-3; 8 bases match TRBD2. CDR3 coding DNA: TGTGCCAGCAGTGGGCGGGGGGCCCTCACAGATACGCAGTATTTT. This gives the protein CASSGRGALTDTQYF.